Given below is one TCR beta chain in context. The source of the sample is a study of Graves' ophthalmopathy and Graves' hyperthyroidism. In germline, CDR1 is SGHNT, CDR2 YYREEE (reference sequence). The CDR3 is 16 amino acids. Trimming cost V 4 bases and J 1 base; bases outside gene matches: 4. The diagnostic workup employed clinical symptoms, serum thyroxine, TRAb, thyroid ultrasound and orbital computed tomography. RNA transcripts served as template for amplifying TCR beta CDR3 sequences. HTBI primers served in a first-round RT-PCR, which a second-round multiplex PCR followed. One entry per CDR3 protein results from TCRdb running MiXCR on the multiplex PCR reads. Among over a million distinct CDR3 sequences listed, about two fifths were seen once.

The genes are TRBV5-4 and TRBJ2-2; 10 nucleotides align to TRBD2. The clonotype was recovered from an adult man with Graves' hyperthyroidism. The sample was peripheral blood or thyroid tissue (not recorded which). This chain's CDR3 is CASSGVAGGNTGELFF. The DNA of the CDR3 is TGTGCCAGCAGCGGAGTAGCGGGGGGGAACACCGGGGAGCTGTTTTTT.